This T cell receptor beta chain was identified in a study of T cell responses to AZD1222 COVID-19 vaccine. The table came from immunoSEQ multiplex PCR; TCRdb's copy has only in-frame clones and leaves some out. The sample carries 100,000 to 150,000 clones, about 90% recorded once. Study-wide results and caveats: The donor cohort was predominantly white British with a female majority, and clonal diversity may have been underestimated.

Germline loops: CDR1 MNHEY, CDR2 SVGEGT. The ends were cut back, 2 bases at V and 5 bases at J, with 15 bases in the middle. The CDR3 contains 16 residues. About this clone: Its antigen is unidentified.

The sequencing here drew on peripheral blood, taken on day 0 of AZD1222 vaccination. This sequence was found in an adult in good health. The chain couples TRBV6-2 or TRBV6-3 to TRBJ2-2; D ambiguous. CDR3 loop: CASSYGKASRTGELFF. CDR3 DNA sequence: TGTGCCAGCAGTTACGGAAAGGCTAGTCGTACCGGGGAGCTGTTTTTT.